Within the sample, the clone carrying this T cell receptor beta chain is medium-sized. These data belong to a study of T cell repertoires in aging, cancer and after chemotherapy. The overall study: Six age groups, ranging from 30 or younger to 70 or older, included the donors. Repeat sampling of healthy donors over several months to years showed clear clonal overlap.

The germline CDR1 and CDR2 sequences are SQVTM and ANQGSEA. The CDR3 consists of 15 residues. V was trimmed by 6 bases and J by 1 base, leaving 15 bases between them. The template was genomic DNA from peripheral blood, not RNA. Rearranged V-D-J TRB sequences were amplified with a mixed TRB-A/B primer pool. TCRdb fed the multiplex PCR reads into MiXCR, producing one record per CDR3 protein. The repertoire holds under 8,500 distinct CDR3 sequences, with about a third as singletons. Sequencing used blood. The sequence was obtained from a human donor in good health. The chain recombines TRBV29-1 with TRBJ2-2, with no clear D. CDR3: CSVAYNIRNTGELFF. The CDR3, as DNA: TGCAGCGTAGCGTACAATATAAGGAACACCGGGGAGCTGTTTTTT.